The 19 T cell receptor beta chains below all came from one sample that was sequenced in a study of regulatory T cells in long-lasting Graves disease. The time point here: newly diagnosed GD, antithyroid drugs for less than 3 months. RNA from PBMCs was the source of the TCR library. Libraries of TCR beta came from iRepertoire HTBI primers plus Arm-PCR of CDR3 regions. TCRdb re-analysed the multiplex PCR reads in MiXCR, keeping a single row per CDR3 protein. The table shows around 420,000 distinct CDR3 sequences, with about 15% occurring only once. This sample also appeared in a second study, on T cells in Graves' hyperthyroidism and ophthalmopathy.

The specimen comprised peripheral blood mononuclear cells (PBMCs), sampled at new diagnosis, from a patient treated with antithyroid drugs. The source is a woman in her 40s with Graves disease.

The chain carries TRBV19 and TRBJ2-5, with 7 positions matching TRBD2. J gave up 3 bases and V 5 bases, and 3 bases lay outside the gene matches. This CDR3 has 13 amino acids. Germline V gene lookup returns CDR1 LNHDA and CDR2 SQIVND (reference sequence). DNA for the CDR3: TGTGCCAGTAGTTACGCGGGAGAAGAGACCCAGTACTTC. This encodes CASSYAGEETQYF.

This clonotype was seen many times. This sequence joins TRBV2 and TRBJ2-2; 11 nucleotides align to TRBD2. The CDR3 loop spans 15 amino acids. V gave up 6 bases and J gave up 2 bases; unmatched junction bases: 2. Looked up from germline, CDR1 is SNHLY and CDR2 is FYNNEI. The CDR3 reads CASRRLAGNTGELFF. Written as DNA, the CDR3 is TGTGCCAGCAGGAGACTAGCGGGAAACACCGGGGAGCTGTTTTTT.

This clonotype was seen at least ten times. The chain is built from TRBV5-1 and TRBJ2-1; possibly TRBD1 for D (6 bases). The CDR3 is 13 amino acids. CDR1 and CDR2 (germline): SGHRS, YFSETQ. Trimming shortened V by 4 bases and J by 8 bases, and 13 bases separated the two germline ends. As DNA, the CDR3 is TGCGCCAGCAGCAGTTCAGGGGATTATGAGCAGTTCTTC. This sequence encodes CASSSSGDYEQFF.

This clonotype turned up a few times. The chain combines TRBV6-2 or TRBV6-3 with TRBJ1-1; tentative D call: TRBD1 (6 bases). The germline CDR1 and CDR2 sequences are MNHEY and SVGEGT. V was trimmed by 5 bases and J by 5 bases, leaving 15 bases between them. The CDR3 is 14 amino acids. The CDR3 loop reads CASSEFPGTTEAFF. As DNA, the CDR3 is TGTGCCAGCAGTGAATTCCCAGGGACAACTGAAGCTTTCTTT.

The chain links TRBV7-9 to TRBJ2-1; TRBD2 aligns across 12 bases. V lost 3 bases, J lost 8 bases, and 11 bases stayed unmatched. The CDR3 extends over 17 amino acids. CDR1 SEHNR and CDR2 FQNEAQ come from the germline V gene (reference sequence). CDR3 protein: CASSFIPGLAGSYEQFF. The CDR3 DNA reads as TGTGCCAGCAGCTTCATCCCGGGACTAGCGGGTAGCTATGAGCAGTTCTTC.

This clonotype was detected only a few times. The V gene is TRBV6-1, the J gene TRBJ2-4; 8 nucleotides line up with TRBD1. The germline V gene encodes CDR1 MNHNS and CDR2 SASEGT. CDR3 length: 14 amino acids. With V trimmed by 7 bases and J by 1 base, 3 bases remained unmatched. CDR3 residues: CASKRQGAKNIQYF. CDR3 bases: TGTGCCAGCAAGCGACAGGGGGCCAAAAACATTCAGTACTTC.

This clonotype has a count of ten or more. The V and J genes are TRBV20-1 and TRBJ2-5, with D perhaps matching TRBD1 or TRBD2 (5 bases each). This CDR3 region has 16 residues. Germline V gene sequence: CDR1 DFQATT, CDR2 SNEGSKA (reference sequence). V gave up 0 bases and J gave up 4 bases, with 18 bases separating them. The CDR3, as DNA: TGCAGTGCTAGAGACTCGACCAGGGAGTATGGAGAGACCCAGTACTTC. Protein sequence: CSARDSTREYGETQYF.

This clonotype was counted ten times or more. The chain recombines TRBV6-5 with TRBJ1-6; D is ambiguous. From germline, CDR1 is MNHEY and CDR2 SVGAGI. CDR3 length equals 13 residues. Trimming shortened V by 4 bases and J by 7 bases, and 8 bases separated the two germline ends. The CDR3 protein is CASSSDLNSPLHF. CDR3 coding DNA: TGTGCCAGCAGTTCCGACCTCAATTCACCCCTCCACTTT.

The chain combines TRBV20-1 with TRBJ2-3; TRBD1 agrees at 8 bases. In germline, CDR1 is DFQATT, CDR2 SNEGSKA (reference sequence). The CDR3 sequence is 15 residues long. Losses at the gene ends were 4 bases for V and 2 bases for J; bases not matched to a gene: 8. Here the CDR3 DNA reads TGCAGTGCTACTACGGGACAGGTCTTCACAGATACGCAGTATTTT. It yields the protein CSATTGQVFTDTQYF.

This clonotype was seen many times. The genes are TRBV9 and TRBJ2-5; 7 bases fit TRBD1. CDR1 and CDR2 (germline): SGDLS, YYNGEE. With V trimmed by 4 bases and J by 1 base, 7 bases remained unmatched. CDR3 size: 15 residues. The CDR3 region is CASSSRGGSQETQYF. The CDR3, as DNA: TGTGCCAGCAGCAGCCGAGGGGGCTCCCAAGAGACCCAGTACTTC.

This clonotype has only a few counts. This chain connects TRBV19 to TRBJ1-2; TRBD1 matches 8 bases. V shed 3 bases and J 4 bases; nucleotides not matched to a gene: 7. The germline V gene encodes CDR1 LNHDA and CDR2 SQIVND (reference sequence). The CDR3 has 15 residues. CDR3 in amino acids: CASSILGQGLYGYTF. The CDR3 nucleotides are TGTGCCAGTAGTATCCTCGGACAGGGCCTCTATGGCTACACCTTC. Based on the CDR3 plus reference TRBV19 and TRBJ1-2, the full variable domain is DGGITQSPKYLFRKEGQNVTLSCEQNLNHDAMYWYRQDPGQGLRLIYYSQIVNDFQKGDIAEGYSVSREKKESFPLTVTSAQKNPTAFYLCASSILGQGLYGYTFGSGTRLTVV.

In this sample, this clonotype turned up a few times. The chain carries TRBV5-6 and TRBJ2-3; D is ambiguous. The CDR3 is made up of 15 amino acids. The V end lost 4 bases, the J end lost 6 bases, and 18 bases lay between the germline ends. Germline loops: CDR1 SGHDT, CDR2 YYEEEE. The CDR3 loop reads CASSPPMDPGDTQYF. CDR3 in DNA: TGTGCCAGCAGCCCTCCCATGGATCCCGGGGATACGCAGTATTTT.

This clonotype was counted many times. The chain has TRBV12-3 or TRBV12-4 and TRBJ2-2, with D hard to call. Trimming took 3 bases from V and 3 from J, leaving 11 bases between them. The CDR3 has 15 amino acids. The CDR3 here is CASSFERWDTGELFF. CDR3 nucleotide sequence: TGTGCCAGCAGTTTCGAGCGATGGGACACCGGGGAGCTGTTTTTT.

V usage is TRBV18 and J usage is TRBJ1-6, with no clear D. Trimming stripped 3 bases from V and 5 bases from J, with 11 bases between. Germline V CDR1 and CDR2: KGHSH, LQKENI. The CDR3 loop spans 15 amino acids. The CDR3 bases are TGTGCCAGCTCACCTTCAGGATTTAATAATTCACCCCTCCACTTT. Its translation: CASSPSGFNNSPLHF.

About this clonotype itself: The conserved closing phenylalanine or tryptophan is absent in this CDR3, likely reflecting a read error. No DNA is shown, since the ends of the CDR3 on it are uncertain; the CDR3 is the one TCRdb lists. The chain is built from TRBV2 and TRBJ2-7; TRBD1, as called in the table, went unchecked against the DNA. The CDR3 comprises 8 residues, both ends counted. Germline V lookup: CDR1 SNHLY, CDR2 FYNNEI. CDR3 sequence reads: CASSERGQ.

The genes are TRBV7-9 and TRBJ1-2; 11 positions agree with TRBD1. Germline lookup yields CDR1 SEHNR and CDR2 FQNEAQ (reference sequence). V shed 5 bases, J shed 2 bases, and the junction held 7 bases outside the gene matches. CDR3 size: 16 residues. The DNA for the CDR3 is TGTGCCAGCAGCCCCACCGGGACAGGGGGGAACTATGGCTACACCTTC. Protein product: CASSPTGTGGNYGYTF.

Ten or more counts support this clonotype. V usage is TRBV28 and J usage is TRBJ2-3; D gene uncertain. The germline V and J ends were trimmed by 4 bases and 0 bases, with 8 bases remaining between them. The CDR3 spans 14 residues. From germline, CDR1 is MDHEN and CDR2 SYDVKM. The CDR3 region is CASSSRASTDTQYF. The CDR3 region has the DNA TGTGCCAGCAGTTCCCGGGCGAGCACAGATACGCAGTATTTT.

The chain is built from TRBV10-3 and TRBJ2-7; D is unresolved. Germline CDR1 ENHRY, CDR2 SYGVKD. V lost 3 bases and J lost 6, with 15 bases in between. The CDR3 is 14 residues long. The CDR3 loop reads CAISDGRSAGEQYF. The DNA for the CDR3 is TGTGCCATCAGTGATGGGCGATCGGCTGGCGAGCAGTACTTC.

The chain uses TRBV30 and TRBJ1-3; unclear D gene. With 8 bases removed from V and 1 base from J, the gap between germline ends came to 12 bases. Germline CDR1 GTSNPN, CDR2 SVGIG (reference sequence). The CDR3 covers 13 residues. CDR3 loop: CAGDQWSGNTIYF. CDR3 coding DNA: TGTGCCGGGGATCAGTGGTCTGGAAACACCATATATTTT.